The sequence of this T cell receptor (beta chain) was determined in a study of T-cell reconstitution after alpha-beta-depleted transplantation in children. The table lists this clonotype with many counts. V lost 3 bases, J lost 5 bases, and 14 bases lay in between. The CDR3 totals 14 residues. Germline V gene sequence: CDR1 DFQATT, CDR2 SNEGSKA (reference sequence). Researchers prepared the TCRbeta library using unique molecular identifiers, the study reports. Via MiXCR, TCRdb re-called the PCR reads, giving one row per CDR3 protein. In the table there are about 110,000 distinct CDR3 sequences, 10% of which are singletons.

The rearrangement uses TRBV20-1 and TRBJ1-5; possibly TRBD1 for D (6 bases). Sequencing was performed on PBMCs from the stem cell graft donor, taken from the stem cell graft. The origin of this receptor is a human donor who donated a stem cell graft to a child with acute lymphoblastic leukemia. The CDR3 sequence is CSASWRGADQPQHF. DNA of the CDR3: TGCAGTGCTAGTTGGCGGGGGGCTGATCAGCCCCAGCATTTT.